This T cell receptor beta chain stems from a study of T cell repertoires in cytomegalovirus infection. Study-level information: In the study, CMV epitopes included recently identified HLA-C-restricted and well-studied HLA-B-restricted ones. Both CMV infection and a matching HLA type were indicated by public TCR beta signatures.

TCRdb passed the reads through MiXCR, listing each CDR3 protein once. Among about 500,000 distinct CDR3 sequences listed, roughly 34% were seen once. Concerning this clonotype: What it binds is not known.

Study-wide results and limits: Pooled public TCR beta family frequency picked out CMV carriers with the relevant HLA. HLA-C-restricted CMV clonotypes gave the most frequent clonotype in two of eight donors.

The CDR3 loop spans 17 amino acids. CDR1 SGHTA and CDR2 FQGNSA come from the germline V gene. J lost 4 bases, V lost 2 bases, and 9 bases had no gene match. The chain combines TRBV7-2 with TRBJ2-1; 9 bases line up with TRBD1. The clonotype was recovered from a human donor in good health (CMV status not recorded). Some clones in this sample may be carry-over from other donors' samples. The sequencing here drew on cultured PBMCs, taken from culture after CMV antigen stimulation. The CDR3 DNA reads TGTGCCAGCAGCTTAACCGGGACAGGGAATTGGTACAATGAGCAGTTCTTC. Translation: CASSLTGTGNWYNEQFF.